This T cell receptor (beta chain) came from a study of shared clonotypes between healthy human individuals. Study-wide context: Those who served as donors were a couple of women and a few men between the ages of 18 and 49. Study-level points and caveats: Sampling included only blood; tissue repertoires likely differ.

V shed 1 base and J shed 0 bases, with 13 bases lying between them. CDR1 and CDR2 from the germline V gene are LGHNA and YNFKEQ. The CDR3 has 17 amino acids. In the case of this clone: What it recognizes is unknown.

Original processing notes: ImmunoSEQ sequences covered only the junction and lacked quality scores; filtering therefore differed. TCRdb keeps only in-frame clones here, not all; method: immunoSEQ multiplex PCR. V and J calls and clone size are copied from that table; D and trimming were computed from the DNA. The data contain 1,100,000 or so clones, 75% to 85% of them singletons. Material for sequencing was memory CD4+ T cells from PBMCs. Subset: CD45RA-negative fraction. The receptor was isolated from a man in his late teens or twenties in good health. Some clones in this sample may be carry-over from other donors' samples. The J gene is TRBJ1-3, the V gene TRBV4-2, with a possible D match to TRBD1 (6 bases). The DNA of the CDR3 is TGTGCCAGCAGCCAAGGAGGGGGGGTGGACTCTGGAAACACCATATATTTT. Its protein is CASSQGGGVDSGNTIYF.